The 8 T cell receptor beta chains in this list originate from one sample, sequenced in a study of patients and donors after allogeneic stem cell transplantation. TCRdb reprocessed the RT-PCR reads via MiXCR and lists one record per CDR3 protein. The profile shows about 160,000 distinct CDR3 sequences, 30% of them singletons. The sample comprised blood, either unsorted or a sorted T cell fraction (not recorded which). Every receptor here comes from a human donor who was either an allogeneic HSCT recipient or a stem cell or donor lymphocyte infusion donor (not recorded which). It is not recorded whose cells these are; they may come from a transplant donor.

This clonotype was counted a few times. The chain has TRBV12-3 or TRBV12-4 and TRBJ2-1, with 12 bases aligning to TRBD2. This CDR3 has 14 amino acids. After removal of 6 bases from V and 8 bases from J, the junction contained 5 bases not matched to a gene. The CDR3 region is CASSRTSGMYEQFF. In DNA form, the CDR3 reads TGTGCCAGCAGCCGGACTAGCGGGATGTATGAGCAGTTCTTC.

V and J are TRBV5-8 and TRBJ2-2; TRBD1 might be the D (5 bases). Trimming cost V 0 bases and J 3 bases, with 12 bases left between them. CDR3 size: 16 residues. Germline CDR1 is SGHTS and CDR2 is YDEGEE. CDR3 sequence reads: CASSLVGQGHTGELFF. The CDR3 DNA reads TGTGCCAGCAGCTTGGTAGGCCAGGGTCACACCGGGGAGCTGTTTTTT. The full variable domain, in which reference TRBV5-8 and TRBJ2-2 provide the parts outside the CDR3, is EAGVTQSPTHLIKTRGQQATLRCSPISGHTSVYWYQQALGLGLQFLLWYDEGEERNRGNFPPRFSGRQFPNYSSELNVNALELEDSALYLCASSLVGQGHTGELFFGEGSRLTVL.

This chain uses TRBV29-1 with TRBJ1-3; 7 nucleotides agree with TRBD1. The CDR3 has 15 residues. Germline V gene sequence: CDR1 SQVTM, CDR2 ANQGSEA. After removal of 4 bases from V and 0 bases from J, the junction contained 6 bases not matched to a gene. CDR3 DNA sequence: TGCAGCGTTGGCGAGGGGGCCAGCTCTGGAAACACCATATATTTT. Encoded protein: CSVGEGASSGNTIYF. The entire variable domain, with the rest obtained from reference TRBV29-1 and TRBJ1-3, is as follows: SAVISQKPSRDICQRGTSLTIQCQVDSQVTMMFWYRQQPGQSLTLIATANQGSEATYESGFVIDKFPISRPNLTFSTLTVSNMSPEDSSIYLCSVGEGASSGNTIYFGEGSWLTVV.

This chain links TRBV6-5 with TRBJ2-1; no reliable D call. V was pared by 2 bases and J by 4 bases, with 6 bases between. Germline V gene sequence: CDR1 MNHEY, CDR2 SVGAGI. The CDR3 runs to 13 residues. The CDR3 DNA sequence: TGTGCCAGCAGTTACGACCGGTACAATGAGCAGTTCTTC. This encodes CASSYDRYNEQFF.

The gene calls are TRBV3-1 and TRBJ2-1; a possible D gene is TRBD2 (5 bases). CDR3 length: 16 residues. Germline V gene sequence: CDR1 LGHDT, CDR2 YNNKEL (reference sequence). Trimming removed 0 bases at V and 3 bases at J, with 12 bases between. The CDR3 reads CASSQDGERFYNEQFF. The CDR3 nucleotides are TGTGCCAGCAGCCAAGACGGGGAGCGATTCTACAATGAGCAGTTCTTC.

The gene calls are TRBV20-1 and TRBJ1-5, with D uncertain. The CDR3 has 15 amino acids. V lost 5 bases and J lost 0, with 14 bases in between. From germline, CDR1 is DFQATT and CDR2 SNEGSKA (reference sequence). CDR3 sequence reads: CSAPFPSYSNQPQHF. For the CDR3, the DNA is TGCAGTGCTCCCTTCCCCAGCTATAGCAATCAGCCCCAGCATTTT.

The V call is TRBV20-1, the J call TRBJ2-1, with 8 bases lining up with TRBD2. The CDR3 is 18 residues long. Unmatched junction bases numbered 13, after V lost 0 bases and J lost 3 bases. The germline CDR1 and CDR2 sequences are DFQATT and SNEGSKA (reference sequence). CDR3 protein: CSARDERTGTRGYNEQFF. The CDR3 bases are TGCAGTGCTAGAGACGAGCGTACCGGGACTAGGGGCTACAATGAGCAGTTCTTC.

Ten or more counts support this clonotype. The chain combines TRBV5-1 with TRBJ1-2; D gene unclear. The CDR3 length is 13 residues. The V gene's germline CDR1 is SGHRS and CDR2 YFSETQ. V lost 7 bases to trimming and J lost 3 bases, with 13 bases between them. The CDR3 loop is CASSSPGDYGYTF. As DNA, the CDR3 is TGCGCCAGCTCGAGTCCGGGTGACTATGGCTACACCTTC.